The source of this T cell receptor beta chain is a study of control samples from healthy donors and cancer patients. Germline CDR1 is MGHRA and CDR2 is YSYEKL. The CDR3 loop spans 16 amino acids. V was clipped by 0 bases and J by 4 bases, with 12 bases between them. The assay was immunoSEQ multiplex PCR, and TCRdb's table has in-frame clones only and misses some. The sample lists over 150,000 clones, roughly 94% occurring once. V and J are TRBV4-1 and TRBJ1-4, with a tentative D call TRBD1 (6 bases). Sequenced sample: PBMCs. The origin of this receptor is a man in his sixties with colorectal cancer. CDR3 amino acids: CASSQDRGRLNEKLFF. The CDR3 nucleotides read TGCGCCAGCAGCCAAGATAGGGGGAGGCTTAATGAAAAACTGTTTTTT.